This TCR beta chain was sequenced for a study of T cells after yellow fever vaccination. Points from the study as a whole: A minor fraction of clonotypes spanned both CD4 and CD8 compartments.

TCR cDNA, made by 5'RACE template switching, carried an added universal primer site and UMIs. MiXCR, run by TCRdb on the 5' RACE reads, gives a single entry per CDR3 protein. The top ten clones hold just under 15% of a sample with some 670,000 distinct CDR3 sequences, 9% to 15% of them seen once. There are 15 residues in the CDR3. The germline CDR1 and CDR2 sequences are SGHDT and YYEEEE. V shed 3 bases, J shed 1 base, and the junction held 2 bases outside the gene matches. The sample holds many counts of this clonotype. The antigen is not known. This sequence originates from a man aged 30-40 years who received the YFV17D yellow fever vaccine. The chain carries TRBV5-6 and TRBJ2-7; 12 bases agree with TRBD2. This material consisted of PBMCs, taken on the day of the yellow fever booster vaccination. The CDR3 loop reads CASSWGLAGSYEQYF. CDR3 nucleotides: TGTGCCAGCAGCTGGGGACTAGCGGGTTCCTACGAGCAGTACTTC.